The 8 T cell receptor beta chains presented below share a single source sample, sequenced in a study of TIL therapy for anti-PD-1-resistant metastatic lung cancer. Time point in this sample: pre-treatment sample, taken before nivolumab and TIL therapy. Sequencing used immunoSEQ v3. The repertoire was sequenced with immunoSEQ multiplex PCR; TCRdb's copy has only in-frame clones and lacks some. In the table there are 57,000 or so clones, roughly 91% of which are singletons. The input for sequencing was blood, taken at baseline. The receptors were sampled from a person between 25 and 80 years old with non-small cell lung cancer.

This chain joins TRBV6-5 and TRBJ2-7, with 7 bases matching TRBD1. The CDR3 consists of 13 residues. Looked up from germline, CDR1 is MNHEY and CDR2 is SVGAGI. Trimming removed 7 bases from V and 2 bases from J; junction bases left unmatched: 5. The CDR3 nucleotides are TGTGCCAGCACGGGACAGCGGCCCTACGAGCAGTACTTC. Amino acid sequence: CASTGQRPYEQYF.

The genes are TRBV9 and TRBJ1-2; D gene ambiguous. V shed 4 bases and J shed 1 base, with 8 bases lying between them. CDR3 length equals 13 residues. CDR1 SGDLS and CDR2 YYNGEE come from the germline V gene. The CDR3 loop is CASSLTDNYGYTF. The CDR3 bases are TGTGCCAGCAGCCTAACAGATAACTATGGCTACACCTTC.

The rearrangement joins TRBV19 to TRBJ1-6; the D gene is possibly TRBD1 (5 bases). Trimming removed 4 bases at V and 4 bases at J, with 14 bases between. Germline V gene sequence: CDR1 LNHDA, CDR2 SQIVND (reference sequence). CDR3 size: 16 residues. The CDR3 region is CASSRATETYNSPLHF. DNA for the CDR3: TGTGCCAGTAGTAGGGCGACAGAAACATATAATTCACCCCTCCACTTT.

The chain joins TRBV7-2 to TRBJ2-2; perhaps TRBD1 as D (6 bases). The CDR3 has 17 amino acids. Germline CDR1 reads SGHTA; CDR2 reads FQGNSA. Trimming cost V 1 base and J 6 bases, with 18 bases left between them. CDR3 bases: TGTGCCAGCAGCTTAGAGTACGTCTTGGCAGGGGCCGGGGAGCTGTTTTTT. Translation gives CASSLEYVLAGAGELFF.

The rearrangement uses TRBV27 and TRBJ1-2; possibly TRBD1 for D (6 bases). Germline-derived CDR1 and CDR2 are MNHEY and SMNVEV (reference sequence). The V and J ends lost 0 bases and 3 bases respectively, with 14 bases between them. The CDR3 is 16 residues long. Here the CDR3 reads CASSLSARGAHYGYTF. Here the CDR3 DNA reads TGTGCCAGCAGTTTATCGGCTCGGGGGGCTCACTATGGCTACACCTTC.

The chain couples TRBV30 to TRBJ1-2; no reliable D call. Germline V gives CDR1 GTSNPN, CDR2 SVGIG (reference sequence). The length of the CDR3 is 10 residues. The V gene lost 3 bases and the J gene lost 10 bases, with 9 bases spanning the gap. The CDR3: CAWSPQIYTF. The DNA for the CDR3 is TGTGCCTGGAGCCCGCAGATCTACACCTTC.

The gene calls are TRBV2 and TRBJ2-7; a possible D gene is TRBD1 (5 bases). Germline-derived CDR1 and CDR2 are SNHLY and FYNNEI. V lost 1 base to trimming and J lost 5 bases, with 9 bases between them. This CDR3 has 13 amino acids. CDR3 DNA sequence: TGTGCCAGCAGTGAAGAATGGGGCCACGAGCAGTACTTC. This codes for CASSEEWGHEQYF.

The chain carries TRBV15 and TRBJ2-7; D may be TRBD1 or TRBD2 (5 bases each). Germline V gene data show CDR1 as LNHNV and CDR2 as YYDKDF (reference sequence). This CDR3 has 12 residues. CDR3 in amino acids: CAGDPWCYEQYF. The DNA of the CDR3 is TGTGCAGGGGACCCCTGGTGCTACGAGCAGTACTTC.